A selection of T cell receptor beta chains follows, all from one sample in a study of OX40 agonist ivuxolimab in advanced cancers. The data were produced by immunoSEQ multiplex PCR, yet TCRdb's version contains in-frame clones alone and is incomplete. The table lists around 83,000 clones, around 84% of them singletons, with under 8% in the top ten. The sequencing used CD4+ or CD8+ T cells sorted from blood, collected in a trial of the OX40 agonist ivuxolimab. These receptors came from an adult with an advanced solid tumor such as melanoma, head and neck, liver or kidney cancer. The CDR3 runs from the conserved cysteine through the conserved F or W. A D gene is named only where the DNA matches it firmly. Size values are once, few and many counts, or a class for expanded clones, and some rows have none.

CASSQGAGWNEQFF 14 - few TRBV9
CASTPGLAGFNEQFF 15 TRBD2 - TRBV6-6
CSVSLGQREAFF 12 TRBD1 - TRBV29-1
CASSLEAGRGYTF 13 - - TRBV28
CASSQEVGGAKNIQYF 16 TRBD2 - TRBV14
CAIGRGGVTEAFF 13 - - TRBV10-3
CASSGGGADTGELFF 15 TRBD2 - TRBV5-4
CASSQDQGVGDYGYTF 16 TRBD1 few TRBV5-8
CASSMRGSSQPQHF 14 - once TRBV19
CATSSGDSSYNEQFF 15 - - TRBV10-2
CASSLSAIAGMTGELFF 17 TRBD2 - TRBV5-1
CASSLPGGYEQYF 13 TRBD2 once TRBV7-2
CASSLSGTDSDTQYF 15 - - TRBV11-2
CASSMGGLTEAFF 13 - - TRBV19
CAWSVATGNQPQHF 14 - - TRBV30
CASKRRQGTEAFF 13 - - TRBV6-5
CASKMGPEAFF 11 - - TRBV19
CASSGDRWEETQYF 14 TRBD1 - TRBV2
CASSPGAYNEQFF 13 - once TRBV2
CASSEGVEAFF 11 - - TRBV2